This note documents a single T cell receptor (beta chain) sequence. The length of the CDR3 is 16 residues. V gave up 4 bases and J gave up 10 bases; unmatched junction bases: 15. Germline CDR1 MGHDK, CDR2 SYGVNS. Participants had their cohort set by participant-reported clinical history. These data belong to a study of blood T cell repertoires in COVID-19. About the study: Sample material is recorded as cDNA or gDNA derived from T cells, B-cell-depleted T cells, or PBMCs.

This table comes from immunoSEQ multiplex PCR, and its TCRdb copy is limited to in-frame clones, with some not included. The sample lists around 270,000 clones, about 90% seen once, with around 3.2% in the top ten. The sequenced sample consisted of PBMCs or T cells enriched from blood (not recorded which). The receptor was derived from a woman aged 40 to 50 who had been exposed to COVID-19. The rearrangement joins TRBV25-1 to TRBJ1-4; TRBD1 aligns across 7 bases. This CDR3 reads CASSVWGSGGLGKLFF. CDR3 coding DNA: TGTGCCAGCAGTGTCTGGGGTTCAGGGGGGCTCGGAAAACTGTTTTTT. The entire variable domain, with the rest obtained from reference TRBV25-1 and TRBJ1-4, is as follows: EADIYQTPRYLVIGTGKKITLECSQTMGHDKMYWYQQDPGMELHLIHYSYGVNSTEKGDLSSESTVSRIRTEHFPLTLESARPSHTSQYLCASSVWGSGGLGKLFFGSGTQLSVL.